This TCR beta chain is from a study of tumor-infiltrating lymphocytes in primary liver carcinoma. Study-level background: Productive TCRbeta reads per sample were roughly 3.5 to 7.13 million, not differing by tissue.

Overall study results and limits: Only about 7.5-24% of top clones were detected in all five tumor regions.

Both RNA and DNA were isolated together from around 20-30 mg of bulk tissue that had not been sorted. This CDR3 has 16 amino acids. The germline gives CDR1 SGHAT, CDR2 FQNNGV. About this clonotype: The antigen is not known. Sequence at one end of the junction differs from germline and may be a read error.

Researchers generated TCR beta cDNA from about 0.5 ug of total RNA, relying on a constant-region primer. Generation of the TCR beta libraries relied on three nested multiplex PCR rounds using slightly modified ARM-PCR. The first two PCR rounds, roughly 10 cycles each, used TRBV1-TRBV30 forward primers and a C-beta reverse primer. In TCRdb, the multiplex PCR reads were re-called with MiXCR into one record per CDR3 protein. This table holds about 48,000 distinct CDR3 sequences, about 68% found once. Material: liver tumor tissue from sampling region 3. Subset: tumor region T3, left-lateral pole. The source of this sequence is a man in his forties with primary liver carcinoma and hepatitis B virus infection. This rearrangement joins TRBV11-2 to TRBJ2-5; D possibly corresponds to TRBD2 (6 bases). CDR3 DNA sequence: TGTGCTAGCAGTTCCCGGGACTCGGCCCACCAAGAGATCCAGTACTTC. Translation: CASSSRDSAHQEIQYF.